The 19 T cell receptor beta chains below all came from one sample that was sequenced in a study of cytomegalovirus exposure and HLA in healthy donors. A multiplex PCR was run with 60 Vbeta primers and 13 Jbeta primers. The protocol was immunoSEQ multiplex PCR, while the TCRdb copy is restricted to in-frame clones and leaves out a portion. The repertoire consists of 160,000 or so clones, with 80% occurring once and the leading ten covering about 9.9%. The specimen sequenced was PBMCs. The receptors were gathered from a man aged 18 to 35 in good health and CMV-seropositive.

Note on this clone: At the DNA level, this CDR3 is encoded by other sequences in the same sample as well. In DNA, the CDR3 is TGTGCCAGCAGCGTAGGGGGCCTCAACTATGGCTACACCTTC. Protein product: CASSVGGLNYGYTF. This chain connects TRBV9 to TRBJ1-2; a weak D match, TRBD1 (5 bases). CDR1 SGDLS and CDR2 YYNGEE come from the germline V gene. The CDR3 extends over 14 amino acids. Trimming left V 0 bases short and J 2 bases short, with 8 bases between.

This chain joins TRBV5-1 and TRBJ1-5; D might be TRBD1 (5 bases). The CDR3 consists of 15 residues. The ends were cut back, 0 bases at V and 2 bases at J, with 9 bases in the middle. The germline CDR1 and CDR2 sequences are SGHRS and YFSETQ. CDR3 region: CASSLEGYGNQPQHF. CDR3 bases: TGCGCCAGCAGCTTGGAGGGGTATGGCAATCAGCCCCAGCATTTT.

The chain joins TRBV6-6 to TRBJ2-7; the match to TRBD1 covers 9 bases. J gave up 1 base and V 2 bases, and 6 bases lay outside the gene matches. CDR3 size: 16 residues. Germline loops: CDR1 MNHNY, CDR2 SVGAGI (reference sequence). The CDR3: CASSYLGQGLSYEQYF. In DNA, the CDR3 is TGTGCCAGCAGTTACCTGGGACAGGGATTGTCCTACGAGCAGTACTTC.

The chain uses TRBV21-1 and TRBJ1-2; the D call of TRBD1 is as the table states it, not checked on the DNA. TRBV21-1 is a pseudogene segment. There are 15 residues in the CDR3. The CDR3 loop reads CASSEKGWASYGYTF. The CDR3 DNA follows: TGTGCCAGCAGTGAGAAAGGTTGGGCCTCCTATGGCTACACCTTC.

This clone has just a few counts. The V gene is TRBV5-1, the J gene TRBJ2-7; 7 nucleotides agree with TRBD1. Trimming cost V 4 bases and J 3 bases; bases outside gene matches: 13. The CDR3 sequence is 16 residues long. From germline, CDR1 is SGHRS and CDR2 YFSETQ. Here the CDR3 reads CASSPNPDRLNYEQYF. Here the CDR3 DNA reads TGCGCCAGCAGCCCGAACCCGGACAGGCTCAACTACGAGCAGTACTTC.

This chain connects TRBV4-3 to TRBJ1-1; D not certain. The CDR3 contains 13 residues. Germline loops: CDR1 LGHNA, CDR2 YSLEER. V was clipped by 0 bases and J by 6 bases, with 8 bases between them. CDR3 protein: CASSQDESAEAFF. As DNA, the CDR3 is TGCGCCAGCAGCCAAGACGAGAGCGCTGAAGCTTTCTTT.

The genes are TRBV29-1 and TRBJ2-1, with 9 bases that match TRBD2. The CDR3 runs to 16 residues. With 3 bases clipped from V and 4 bases from J, the junction kept 10 bases outside the gene matches. The germline gives CDR1 SQVTM, CDR2 ANQGSEA. CDR3 in amino acids: CSVEGGRVSYYNEQFF. The CDR3 DNA reads TGCAGCGTTGAGGGCGGGAGGGTGTCCTATTACAATGAGCAGTTCTTC.

The genes are TRBV2 and TRBJ2-2; D may be TRBD2 (6 bases). Germline CDR1 and CDR2: SNHLY and FYNNEI. V was clipped by 6 bases and J by 4 bases, with 15 bases between them. The CDR3 contains 15 residues. The CDR3 nucleotides are TGTGCCAGCAGGGAGGGAGGCCCCATCACCGGGGAGCTGTTTTTT. Translation: CASREGGPITGELFF.

This clone was recorded a few times. This chain uses TRBV13 with TRBJ1-1; no reliable D call. The V gene's germline CDR1 is PRHDT and CDR2 FYEKMQ (reference sequence). Trimming left V 1 base short and J 0 bases short, with 6 bases between. The CDR3 spans 14 residues. CDR3 residues: CASSLARMNTEAFF. CDR3 nucleotide sequence: TGTGCCAGCAGCTTAGCCAGGATGAACACTGAAGCTTTCTTT.

J is TRBJ1-5 and V is TRBV6-1, with TRBD1 identical over 7 bases. The CDR3 sequence is 13 residues long. Germline loops: CDR1 MNHNS, CDR2 SASEGT. Trimming cost V 6 bases and J 1 base; bases outside gene matches: 0. The CDR3 region has the DNA TGTGCCAGCAGGGGACAGAGCAATCAGCCCCAGCATTTT. The encoded protein is CASRGQSNQPQHF.

V and J are TRBV14 and TRBJ2-7; 10 nucleotides align to TRBD1. This CDR3 region has 14 residues. Germline loops: CDR1 SGHDN, CDR2 FVKESK. After removal of 4 bases from V and 0 bases from J, the junction contained 0 bases not matched to a gene. In DNA form, the CDR3 reads TGTGCCAGCAGCCGGACAGGGGGCTCCTACGAGCAGTACTTC. Translation gives CASSRTGGSYEQYF.

This clone appeared a few times. The chain is built from TRBV30 and TRBJ2-3; possible D gene TRBD1, 5 bases. CDR1 is GTSNPN and CDR2 is SVGIG in the germline V gene (reference sequence). CDR3 length equals 11 residues. Trimming left V 1 base short and J 7 bases short, with 6 bases between. CDR3 bases: TGTGCCTGGAGTGCAGGGTATACGCAGTATTTT. Translation: CAWSAGYTQYF.

This clone occurred once. Here the CDR3 DNA reads TGTGCCAGCAGGGCCGACGGGAGCTCTGGAAACACCATATATTTT. Its protein is CASRADGSSGNTIYF. This sequence joins TRBV2 and TRBJ1-3; D is undetermined. The CDR3 sequence is 15 residues long. Germline assignment: CDR1 SNHLY and CDR2 FYNNEI. V dropped 6 bases and J dropped 0 bases, with 12 bases sitting between them.

The rearrangement joins TRBV6-5 to TRBJ1-5, with 7 bases aligning to TRBD1. CDR1 and CDR2 (germline): MNHEY, SVGAGI. V lost 6 bases, J lost 9 bases, and 11 bases stayed unmatched. The length of the CDR3 is 14 residues. Here the CDR3 DNA reads TGTGCCAGCAGACAACAGGGGACCCAAGGGCCCCAGCATTTT. Its translation: CASRQQGTQGPQHF.

The V call is TRBV11-3, the J call TRBJ2-5, with 9 positions matching TRBD1. V dropped 1 base and J dropped 4; count of bases not matched to a gene: 4. CDR3 length: 15 amino acids. From germline, CDR1 is SGHNT and CDR2 YENEEA. CDR3 sequence: CASSLGTGVGETQYF. CDR3 nucleotide sequence: TGTGCCAGCAGCTTAGGGACAGGGGTTGGAGAGACCCAGTACTTC.

This chain uses TRBV9 with TRBJ2-2, with D maybe TRBD2 (5 bases). Germline values: CDR1 SGDLS, CDR2 YYNGEE. V lost 0 bases and J 3 bases, leaving 6 bases between the germline ends. The CDR3 totals 14 residues. CDR3 nucleotides: TGTGCCAGCAGCGTAGTGAGGGACACCGGGGAGCTGTTTTTT. Its translation is CASSVVRDTGELFF.

The chain combines TRBV30 with TRBJ1-1; D gene uncertain. The V and J ends lost 5 bases and 1 base respectively, with 8 bases between them. The CDR3 extends over 12 amino acids. The germline V gene encodes CDR1 GTSNPN and CDR2 SVGIG (reference sequence). CDR3 amino acids: CAWGSSNTEAFF. The CDR3 DNA sequence: TGTGCCTGGGGCTCTTCGAACACTGAAGCTTTCTTT. The full variable domain, completed using reference TRBV30 and TRBJ1-1, is SQTIHQWPATLVQPVGSPLSLECTVEGTSNPNLYWYRQAAGRGLQLLFYSVGIGQISSEVPQNLSASRPQDRQFILSSKKLLLSDSGFYLCAWGSSNTEAFFGQGTRLTVV.

The DNA of the CDR3 is TGTGCCAGCAGTTACTCCGGGACTAGCGGTCGAGAGACCCAGTACTTC. This sequence encodes CASSYSGTSGRETQYF. This chain uses TRBV6-5 with TRBJ2-5; 11 bases are a match to TRBD2. Germline V gene sequence: CDR1 MNHEY, CDR2 SVGAGI. V shed 0 bases, J shed 4 bases, and the junction held 4 bases outside the gene matches. The CDR3 runs 16 residues.

V usage is TRBV7-8 and J usage is TRBJ2-5; 7 nucleotides align to TRBD2. The V gene end was trimmed by 6 bases and the J gene end by 5 bases; junction bases not matched to a gene: 9. This CDR3 is 14 amino acids long. The germline V gene has CDR1 SGHVS and CDR2 FQNEAQ. The DNA of the CDR3 is TGTGCCAGCAGTCCCTTGAGCGGGGTGGAGACCCAGTACTTC. This codes for CASSPLSGVETQYF. The full variable domain, rest sourced from reference TRBV7-8 and TRBJ2-5, is GAGVSQSPRYKVAKRGQDVALRCDPISGHVSLFWYQQALGQGPEFLTYFQNEAQLDKSGLPSDRFFAERPEGSVSTLKIQRTQQEDSAVYLCASSPLSGVETQYFGPGTRLLVL.